Below, one T cell receptor (beta chain) is given with its context. The data stem from a study of blood T cell repertoires in COVID-19. Authors' methods: Cell counts per sample came from amplifying reference gene primers. Sequenced by immunoSEQ multiplex PCR; TCRdb stores in-frame clones only, minus some. V and J calls plus clone size are reproduced from that table; the DNA served to infer D and trimming. The sample carries about 280,000 clones, approximately 86% recorded once. The germline gives CDR1 MNHEY, CDR2 SVGAGI. This CDR3 contains 15 residues. After removal of 4 bases from V and 3 bases from J, the junction contained 3 bases not matched to a gene.

The sequencing sample was made of peripheral blood. The TCR sequence derives from a man aged 40-49 years with active or convalescent COVID-19. This rearrangement joins TRBV6-5 to TRBJ1-1; 12 bases match TRBD1. The DNA for the CDR3 is TGTGCCAGCAGTTCGGGACAGGGGGCGTACACTGAAGCTTTCTTT. This sequence encodes CASSSGQGAYTEAFF.